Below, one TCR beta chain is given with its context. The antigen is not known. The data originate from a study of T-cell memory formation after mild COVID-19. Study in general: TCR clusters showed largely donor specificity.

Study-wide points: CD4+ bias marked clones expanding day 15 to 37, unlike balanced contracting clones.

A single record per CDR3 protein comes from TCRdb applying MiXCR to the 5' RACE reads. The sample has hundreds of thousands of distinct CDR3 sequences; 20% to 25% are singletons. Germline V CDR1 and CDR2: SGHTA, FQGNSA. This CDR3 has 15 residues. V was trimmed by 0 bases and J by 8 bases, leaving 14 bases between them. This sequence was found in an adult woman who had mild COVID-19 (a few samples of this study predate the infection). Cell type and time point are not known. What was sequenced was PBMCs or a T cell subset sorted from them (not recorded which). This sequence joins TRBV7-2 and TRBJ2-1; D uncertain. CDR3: CASSLAIRKWDEQFF. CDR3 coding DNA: TGTGCCAGCAGCTTAGCGATAAGGAAGTGGGATGAGCAGTTCTTC.